The 20 T cell receptor beta chains presented below share a single source sample, sequenced in a study of response to subunit inactivated influenza vaccine. One entry per CDR3 protein, called by TCRdb with MiXCR from the RT-PCR reads. Of about 830,000 distinct CDR3 sequences listed, roughly 18% are singletons. The specimen was PBMCs from blood, collected roughly 5 days after vaccination. These receptors were obtained from a man aged 50 to 60 who received an inactivated influenza vaccine.

Many counts were recorded for this clonotype. The rearrangement joins TRBV4-2 to TRBJ2-1; TRBD2 matches 7 bases. The CDR3 has 15 residues. Germline lookup yields CDR1 LGHNA and CDR2 YNFKEQ. Trimming at V came to 4 bases and at J to 3 bases, leaving 6 bases not matched to a gene. Here the CDR3 reads CASSRPGGSYNEQFF. In nucleotides, the CDR3 is TGTGCCAGCAGCCGACCCGGGGGGAGCTACAATGAGCAGTTCTTC.

This chain uses TRBV20-1 with TRBJ1-2; D remains unclear. Germline CDR1 and CDR2: DFQATT and SNEGSKA (reference sequence). CDR3 length: 12 residues. CDR3 DNA sequence: TGCATTAGTAGGCCCGCTAACTATGGCTACACCTTC. This translates into CISRPANYGYTF.

Note on this clonotype: A much larger clone differs by one base, so this may be a read error. V usage is TRBV7-2 and J usage is TRBJ2-7; D tentatively reads TRBD1 or TRBD2 (5 bases each). The germline gives CDR1 SGHTA, CDR2 FQGNSA. CDR3 length: 15 residues. The V end lost 2 bases, the J end lost 2 bases, and 13 bases lay between the germline ends. For the CDR3, the DNA is TGTGCCAGCAGCTTAAGTGAGAGGGGTACCTACGAGCAGTACTTC. Protein: CASSLSERGTYEQYF.

The chain joins TRBV28 to TRBJ2-1, with 8 positions matching TRBD2. This CDR3 spans 17 amino acids. In germline, CDR1 is MDHEN, CDR2 SYDVKM. The ends lost 4 bases at V and 6 bases at J; junction bases unmatched: 14. Here the CDR3 reads CASSSPILAEAVNEQFF. The DNA for the CDR3 is TGTGCCAGCAGTTCCCCCATACTAGCGGAAGCCGTCAATGAGCAGTTCTTC.

This clonotype appeared a few times. This chain joins TRBV5-7 and TRBJ2-1; D call uncertain. TRBV5-7 is treated as an ORF (open reading frame) with a function not yet certain. The V gene lost 8 bases and the J gene lost 0 bases, with 9 bases spanning the gap. The CDR3 totals 13 residues. In DNA form, the CDR3 reads TGTGCCAGGGAGACTGTCTCCTACAATGAGCAGTTCTTC. Protein sequence: CARETVSYNEQFF.

Concerning this clonotype: Being one base from a much bigger clone, this may be a read error. The chain joins TRBV2 to TRBJ2-7; 11 positions match TRBD1. CDR1 is SNHLY and CDR2 is FYNNEI in the germline V gene. There are 14 residues in the CDR3. The trim removed 5 bases at V and 3 bases at J, leaving 3 bases unmatched. CDR3 sequence reads: CASSWTGGFYEQYF. The CDR3 region has the DNA TGTGCCAGCAGTTGGACAGGGGGCTTCTACGAGCAGTACTTC.

This sequence joins TRBV25-1 and TRBJ2-5; 9 bases line up with TRBD1. Trimming removed 4 bases from V and 2 bases from J; junction bases left unmatched: 8. Germline V gene sequence: CDR1 MGHDK, CDR2 SYGVNS. The CDR3 consists of 16 residues. The CDR3 sequence is CASSARTGETQETQYF. The CDR3 coding sequence is TGTGCCAGCAGTGCCCGGACAGGGGAAACACAAGAGACCCAGTACTTC.

This clonotype was seen only a few times. The chain has TRBV5-1 and TRBJ2-5, with TRBD2 matching over 11 bases. The V gene end was trimmed by 2 bases and the J gene end by 1 base; junction bases not matched to a gene: 4. Germline CDR1 reads SGHRS; CDR2 reads YFSETQ. The CDR3 totals 16 residues. This CDR3 is CASSFRLAGGQETQYF. CDR3 nucleotide sequence: TGCGCCAGCAGCTTTCGCCTAGCGGGAGGCCAAGAGACCCAGTACTTC.

The chain couples TRBV6-5 to TRBJ2-7; 10 nucleotides line up with TRBD2. Germline V CDR1 and CDR2: MNHEY, SVGAGI. Trimming cost V 2 bases and J 5 bases; bases outside gene matches: 6. CDR3 size: 15 residues. For the CDR3, the DNA is TGTGCCAGCAGTTACGTAGCGGGAGGTAACGACGAGCAGTACTTC. Protein: CASSYVAGGNDEQYF.

CDR3 amino acids: CASRPDRAANQPQHF. CDR3 DNA sequence: TGTGCCAGCAGACCGGACAGGGCGGCCAATCAGCCCCAGCATTTT. The gene calls are TRBV2 and TRBJ1-5; 8 bases line up with TRBD1. This CDR3 region has 15 residues. V lost 6 bases, J lost 3 bases, and 7 bases stayed unmatched. Germline V lookup: CDR1 SNHLY, CDR2 FYNNEI.

Only a few counts were recorded for this clonotype. The chain uses TRBV7-9 and TRBJ2-7, with D tentatively TRBD1 or TRBD2 (5 bases each). The germline V gene has CDR1 SEHNR and CDR2 FQNEAQ (reference sequence). The CDR3 sequence is 14 residues long. With 6 bases removed from V and 4 bases from J, the gap between germline ends came to 16 bases. CDR3 nucleotide sequence: TGTGCCAGCAGTCCGGGACCGGGGTTTTACGAGCAGTACTTC. Translation: CASSPGPGFYEQYF.

The CDR3 region is CASSLSGSDTQYF. For the CDR3, the DNA is TGTGCCAGCAGCTTAAGTGGGTCAGATACGCAGTATTTT. The chain employs TRBV7-6 and TRBJ2-3, with D uncertain. The germline V gene encodes CDR1 SGHVS and CDR2 FNYEAQ. This CDR3 contains 13 residues. V was shortened by 2 bases and J by 4 bases, with 7 bases between the two germline ends.

This clonotype appeared once. The chain joins TRBV20-1 to TRBJ1-5; D is unresolved. V was trimmed by 3 bases and J by 2 bases, leaving 11 bases between them. The germline V gene encodes CDR1 DFQATT and CDR2 SNEGSKA (reference sequence). The CDR3 has 14 amino acids. Here the CDR3 reads CSARRDGGNQPQHF. The CDR3 DNA follows: TGCAGTGCTAGGAGGGATGGGGGCAATCAGCCCCAGCATTTT.

This rearrangement joins TRBV6-5 to TRBJ2-7, with D possibly being TRBD2 (6 bases). This CDR3 has 16 amino acids. Trimming pared 0 bases from V and 6 bases from J, leaving 18 bases between. The germline V gene encodes CDR1 MNHEY and CDR2 SVGAGI. In DNA form, the CDR3 reads TGTGCCAGCAGTTACTCGAGGGCTAGCGCCCGTTCCGAGCAGTACTTC. Amino acid sequence: CASSYSRASARSEQYF.

This chain joins TRBV6-2 or TRBV6-3 and TRBJ2-3, with a possible D match to TRBD1 (6 bases). The length of the CDR3 is 15 residues. From germline, CDR1 is MNHEY and CDR2 SVGEGT. V lost 6 bases and J 0 bases, leaving 13 bases between the germline ends. The CDR3 nucleotides read TGTGCCAGCAGGACACAGGGTTCTAGCACAGATACGCAGTATTTT. This gives the protein CASRTQGSSTDTQYF.

This chain joins TRBV4-3 and TRBJ2-1, with 13 bases matching TRBD2. CDR1 is LGHNA and CDR2 is YSLEER in the germline V gene. The CDR3 covers 16 residues. Trimming at V came to 3 bases and at J to 6 bases, leaving 5 bases not matched to a gene. This chain's CDR3 is CASSQETSGRVNEQFF. CDR3 DNA sequence: TGCGCCAGCAGCCAGGAAACTAGCGGGAGGGTCAATGAGCAGTTCTTC.

This clonotype has a handful of counts. The chain joins TRBV4-1 to TRBJ1-5; D unclear. The V end lost 0 bases, the J end lost 6 bases, and 24 bases lay between the germline ends. The CDR3 runs 19 residues. Germline V gene data show CDR1 as MGHRA and CDR2 as YSYEKL. CDR3 sequence: CASSQDTRTVVFSVQPQHF. The CDR3 DNA follows: TGCGCCAGCAGCCAAGATACCCGGACGGTGGTATTTAGTGTTCAGCCCCAGCATTTT.

This clonotype has a handful of counts. The V gene is TRBV20-1, the J gene TRBJ1-2; unclear D gene. V was pared by 0 bases and J by 5 bases, with 13 bases between. Per the germline V gene, CDR1 is DFQATT and CDR2 is SNEGSKA (reference sequence). The CDR3 runs to 14 residues. CDR3 in DNA: TGCAGTGCTAGAGATCTGAGAGTAGAATATGGCTACACCTTC. It yields the protein CSARDLRVEYGYTF.

In its sample, this clonotype was seen a few times. The J gene is TRBJ2-1, the V gene TRBV5-1, with 14 nucleotides matching TRBD2. The V gene end was trimmed by 0 bases and the J gene end by 1 base; junction bases not matched to a gene: 0. The CDR3 runs to 17 residues. Germline CDR1 is SGHRS and CDR2 is YFSETQ. The chain's CDR3 is CASSLGTSGGSYNEQFF. The CDR3 DNA reads as TGCGCCAGCAGCTTGGGGACTAGCGGGGGGTCCTACAATGAGCAGTTCTTC.

This sequence joins TRBV6-1 and TRBJ2-7, with TRBD2 matching over 14 bases. CDR1 is MNHNS and CDR2 is SASEGT in the germline V gene. The CDR3 has 16 residues. V lost 6 bases and J lost 5; bases outside the gene matches: 9. As DNA, the CDR3 is TGTGCCAGCAGAATTTCCGGGACTAGCGGGAGACACGAGCAGTACTTC. This codes for CASRISGTSGRHEQYF.